This TCR beta chain was sequenced for a study of breast tumors, draining lymph nodes, adjacent tissues. The study, taken as a whole, reports: Compared with lymph nodes, tumors were less diverse; compared with nontumor tissue, more. Tumor T cell lymph node origin was a supported hypothesis, not proven.

Samples came from axillary lymph nodes draining the breast cancer. A single record per CDR3 protein comes from TCRdb applying MiXCR to the multiplex PCR reads. The repertoire holds nearly 200,000 distinct CDR3 sequences, with around 29% as singletons. This clonotype was counted ten times or more. Its specificity is unknown. This TCR was sampled from a female donor with breast cancer. Some clones in this sample may be carry-over from other donors' samples. Material: axillary lymph node tissue.

CDR3 nucleotides: TGCAGTGCACCCACTACCGGGACGGGGGCTGGGTACACCTTC. The encoded protein is CSAPTTGTGAGYTF. The chain joins TRBV20-1 to TRBJ1-2, with a possible D match to TRBD1 (6 bases). The germline gives CDR1 DFQATT, CDR2 SNEGSKA (reference sequence). The CDR3 is 14 amino acids. The germline V and J ends were trimmed by 6 bases and 11 bases, with 25 bases remaining between them.